The TCR beta chain under discussion was sequenced for a study of blood T cell repertoires in COVID-19. Study-wide context: From the United States, Italy and Spain came samples of acute and convalescent COVID-19.

Original analysis: Estimation of nucleated cell counts relied on the amplification of reference gene primers. The protocol was immunoSEQ multiplex PCR, while the TCRdb copy is restricted to in-frame clones and leaves out a portion. V and J calls plus clone size are reproduced from that table; the DNA served to infer D and trimming. This repertoire shows 200,000 to 300,000 clones, around 90% found once; its top ten account for 2% to 3%. This clone has only one observation. Other DNA sequences in this sample translate to the same CDR3. Germline V gives CDR1 LGHDT, CDR2 YNNKEL (reference sequence). Trimming took 1 base from V and 8 from J, leaving 5 bases between them. The CDR3 has 12 amino acids.

This receptor was taken from a person aged 18-30 years with COVID-19, enrolled during active disease. Sequencing was done on a sample of peripheral blood. The chain couples TRBV3-1 (or the pseudogene TRBV3-2) to TRBJ1-4; D call uncertain. Here the CDR3 reads CASSQVEEKLFF. The CDR3 nucleotides read TGTGCCAGCAGCCAAGTAGAGGAAAAACTGTTTTTT.